The entry below gives a single T cell receptor (beta chain) sequence along with its context. This sample was taken from a study of blood T cell repertoires in COVID-19. Turning to the study itself: COVID-19 samples from acute and convalescent phases originated in the United States, Italy and Spain. T cells, B-cell-depleted T cells, or PBMCs supplied cDNA or gDNA.

Germline values: CDR1 MNHNY, CDR2 SVGAGI (reference sequence). J gave up 4 bases and V 6 bases, and 6 bases lay outside the gene matches. The CDR3 runs to 14 residues. Source study methods: Estimates of nucleated cell counts were drawn from the amplification of reference gene primers. Only in-frame clones appear in the TCRdb table, and some are missing; sequencing was by immunoSEQ multiplex PCR. Clone size and the V and J calls come from that table; the DNA yielded D and trimming. Of approximately 150,000 clones listed, about 85% were seen once; the top ten hold about 2.6%. The V call is TRBV6-6, the J call TRBJ2-7, with 10 bases fitting TRBD1. Specimen: peripheral blood. The clonotype comes from a human donor with acute or convalescent COVID-19. The donor label of this sample is uncertain. CDR3 coding DNA: TGTGCCAGCAGATCCGGGACAGGGGTGTACGAGCAGTACTTC. Translation gives CASRSGTGVYEQYF.